Following are 30 T cell receptor beta chains from one sample sequenced in a study of identifying expanded T cells in peripheral blood (dated by TCRdb to between 2018 and 2020). Libraries came from the immunoSEQ multiplex PCR assay. As stored in TCRdb, this immuneACCESS dataset retains in-frame rearrangements with V and J assigned. A fraction of the clones does not appear; measured against another copy, unresolved V genes explain less than half of the discrepancy, and the remainder lacks a known reason. This sample is represented by over 100,000 clones; less than 90% of them were singletons. The top ten clones comprise just under 8.5% of the sample. Input material: blood. The receptors stem from a person between 18 and 75 years old in good health.

The chain joins TRBV27 to TRBJ2-2; 12 bases match TRBD2. Germline loops: CDR1 MNHEY, CDR2 SMNVEV (reference sequence). The CDR3 spans 14 residues. J was trimmed by 4 bases and V by 7 bases; bases with no gene match: 1. CDR3: CASTSGRATGELFF. The CDR3 DNA is TGTGCCAGCACTAGCGGGAGGGCCACCGGGGAGCTGTTTTTT.

The rearrangement joins TRBV11-3 to TRBJ2-7; D is possibly TRBD2 (6 bases). The V and J ends lost 4 bases and 4 bases respectively, with 14 bases between them. This CDR3 comprises 14 residues. Germline V gene lookup returns CDR1 SGHNT and CDR2 YENEEA. The CDR3 bases are TGTGCCAGCAGCTCCCGGGAGTTGGATTACGAGCAGTACTTC. Translation: CASSSRELDYEQYF.

V gene TRBV28 combines with J gene TRBJ1-2; 8 nucleotides line up with TRBD1. There are 16 residues in the CDR3. The junction had 7 bases not matched to a gene; V was cut back by 3 bases and J by 1 base. Germline V gene sequence: CDR1 MDHEN, CDR2 SYDVKM. The CDR3, as DNA: TGTGCCAGCAGTTTTGGCTACACAGGGGGTAACTATGGCTACACCTTC. Residues: CASSFGYTGGNYGYTF.

The V gene is TRBV5-1, the J gene TRBJ2-7; TRBD2 matches at 12 bases. In germline, CDR1 is SGHRS, CDR2 YFSETQ. Losses at the gene ends were 4 bases for V and 4 bases for J; bases not matched to a gene: 9. The CDR3 length is 16 residues. The CDR3 bases are TGCGCCAGCAGCCATTGGACTAGCGGGAAGATTTACGAGCAGTACTTC. Translated: CASSHWTSGKIYEQYF.

This clone appeared a single time. CDR3 amino acids: CASSSGTSGNYEQYF. In DNA form, the CDR3 reads TGTGCCAGCAGCTCTGGGACTAGCGGAAACTACGAGCAGTACTTC. The chain links TRBV7-8 to TRBJ2-7, with 11 bases identical to TRBD2. Germline V CDR1 and CDR2: SGHVS, FQNEAQ. This CDR3 contains 15 residues. Germline trimming cut 4 bases from V and 3 bases from J; bases unmatched to any gene: 5.

The chain is built from TRBV27 and TRBJ2-7, with 10 bases fitting TRBD1. Germline V lookup: CDR1 MNHEY, CDR2 SMNVEV (reference sequence). After removal of 5 bases from V and 4 bases from J, the junction contained 5 bases not matched to a gene. The CDR3 spans 14 residues. CDR3: CASSTRQGAYEQYF. For the CDR3, the DNA is TGTGCCAGCAGTACTCGACAGGGGGCTTACGAGCAGTACTTC.

This clone was detected once. The DNA for the CDR3 is TGCGCCAGCAGCTTCCGGGACCCCTCCTACGAGCAGTACTTC. Amino acids: CASSFRDPSYEQYF. The gene calls are TRBV5-1 and TRBJ2-7, with D perhaps TRBD1 or TRBD2 (5 bases each). The germline V and J ends were trimmed by 2 bases and 0 bases, with 9 bases remaining between them. The CDR3 has 14 amino acids. The V gene's germline CDR1 is SGHRS and CDR2 YFSETQ.

The rearrangement joins TRBV18 to TRBJ2-7, with a tentative D call TRBD1 (6 bases). This CDR3 region has 15 residues. Germline-derived CDR1 and CDR2 are KGHSH and LQKENI. V was pared by 1 base and J by 6 bases, with 16 bases between. CDR3 in amino acids: CASSPLRDNLREQYF. The CDR3 nucleotides are TGTGCCAGCTCACCACTCCGGGACAACCTACGCGAGCAGTACTTC.

The J gene is TRBJ2-1, the V gene TRBV7-9, with TRBD2 identical over 9 bases. Germline V gives CDR1 SEHNR, CDR2 FQNEAQ (reference sequence). The CDR3 has 15 amino acids. V trimming: 3 bases; J trimming: 7 bases; junction bases outside the gene matches: 7. CDR3 in DNA: TGTGCCAGCAGCTTCTGGGCTAGCGGGGTGAATGAGCAGTTCTTC. It yields the protein CASSFWASGVNEQFF.

Note on this clone: This CDR3 is also generated by other DNA sequences in the sample. J is TRBJ1-2 and V is TRBV6-1, with D maybe TRBD1 (6 bases). The V end was cut by 4 bases, the J end by 2 bases, with 8 bases between. Germline-derived CDR1 and CDR2 are MNHNS and SASEGT. This CDR3 has 13 residues. The CDR3 DNA reads as TGTGCCAGCAGTGTCCAGGGGAACTATGGCTACACCTTC. Translating it yields CASSVQGNYGYTF.

This clone showed up just once. CDR3 region: CASSPMGMGNEQFF. CDR3 DNA: TGTGCCAGCTCACCAATGGGGATGGGGAATGAGCAGTTCTTC. The chain uses TRBV18 and TRBJ2-1, with unresolved D. CDR3 length: 14 amino acids. Trimming cost V 2 bases and J 7 bases, with 12 bases left between them. Looked up from germline, CDR1 is KGHSH and CDR2 is LQKENI.

The chain joins TRBV19 to TRBJ2-1, with D unresolved. V lost 3 bases, J lost 11 bases, and 11 bases lay in between. Germline assignment: CDR1 LNHDA and CDR2 SQIVND (reference sequence). The CDR3 extends over 12 amino acids. This chain's CDR3 is CASSIQGRQQFF. CDR3 sequence (DNA): TGTGCCAGTAGTATTCAAGGCCGACAGCAGTTCTTC.

This chain uses TRBV6-4 with TRBJ2-2; the D is unclear. V was shortened by 4 bases and J by 1 base, with 4 bases between the two germline ends. Per germline, CDR1 MRHNA and CDR2 SNTAGT. There are 13 residues in the CDR3. CDR3 in amino acids: CASSGQNTGELFF. In nucleotides, the CDR3 is TGTGCCAGCAGTGGACAGAACACCGGGGAGCTGTTTTTT.

This chain joins TRBV5-1 and TRBJ1-1; no clear D. Germline V gene data show CDR1 as SGHRS and CDR2 as YFSETQ. V gave up 2 bases and J gave up 2 bases, with 7 bases separating them. This CDR3 spans 13 amino acids. The CDR3 nucleotides read TGCGCCAGCAGCTTCCCACCAAACACTGAAGCTTTCTTT. This encodes CASSFPPNTEAFF. The full variable domain, in which reference TRBV5-1 and TRBJ1-1 provide the parts outside the CDR3, is KAGVTQTPRYLIKTRGQQVTLSCSPISGHRSVSWYQQTPGQGLQFLFEYFSETQRNKGNFPGRFSGRQFSNSRSEMNVSTLELGDSALYLCASSFPPNTEAFFGQGTRLTVV.

The chain has TRBV29-1 and TRBJ2-7, with 14 bases aligning to TRBD2. The CDR3 has 14 residues. The junction had 4 bases not matched to a gene; V was cut back by 7 bases and J by 2 bases. The germline V gene has CDR1 SQVTM and CDR2 ANQGSEA. The CDR3 reads CSGSGLAGAYEQYF. The CDR3 DNA follows: TGCAGCGGATCGGGACTAGCGGGGGCCTACGAGCAGTACTTC.

In this sample, this clone turned up once. The rearrangement uses TRBV19 and TRBJ1-1, with D unclear. Germline V lookup: CDR1 LNHDA, CDR2 SQIVND (reference sequence). V was trimmed by 9 bases and J by 4 bases, leaving 15 bases between them. The CDR3 extends over 13 amino acids. CDR3 amino acids: CASSGPLVTEAFF. The CDR3, as DNA: TGTGCCAGCTCCGGGCCACTGGTCACTGAAGCTTTCTTT.

The chain recombines TRBV11-3 with TRBJ2-5; 8 nucleotides match TRBD1. The CDR3 runs 16 residues. Germline values: CDR1 SGHNT, CDR2 YENEEA. V dropped 3 bases and J dropped 4; count of bases not matched to a gene: 10. The CDR3 sequence is CASSFRGRGQGETQYF. The CDR3 region has the DNA TGTGCCAGCAGCTTTAGGGGCAGGGGGCAAGGAGAGACCCAGTACTTC.

V gene TRBV7-9 combines with J gene TRBJ1-1; D perhaps matches TRBD1 (5 bases). Germline CDR1 and CDR2: SEHNR and FQNEAQ (reference sequence). The CDR3 length is 13 residues. With 1 base removed from V and 3 bases from J, the gap between germline ends came to 6 bases. The CDR3 region is CASSLGGDTEAFF. The CDR3 nucleotides read TGTGCCAGCAGCTTAGGAGGGGACACTGAAGCTTTCTTT.

V and J are TRBV5-1 and TRBJ1-4, with D unclear. CDR1 is SGHRS and CDR2 is YFSETQ in the germline V gene. The CDR3 length is 15 residues. V was clipped by 4 bases and J by 2 bases, with 12 bases between them. CDR3 residues: CASSPSTVTNEKLFF. CDR3 in DNA: TGCGCCAGCAGCCCGTCAACAGTGACTAATGAAAAACTGTTTTTT.

The CDR3 region has the DNA TGTGCCAGCAGCCCGGGCCTTATTAGCTCCTACGAGCAGTACTTC. Translated, it gives CASSPGLISSYEQYF. The chain carries TRBV7-2 and TRBJ2-7; D uncertain. Trimming took 5 bases from V and 0 from J, leaving 14 bases between them. There are 15 residues in the CDR3. The germline gives CDR1 SGHTA, CDR2 FQGNSA.

This chain connects TRBV5-1 to TRBJ2-5, with D uncertain. V lost 2 bases, J lost 3 bases, and 11 bases lay in between. Germline-derived CDR1 and CDR2 are SGHRS and YFSETQ. The CDR3 consists of 14 residues. This CDR3 is CASSFSPSKETQYF. In nucleotides, the CDR3 is TGCGCCAGCAGCTTTAGCCCCTCCAAAGAGACCCAGTACTTC. The full variable domain, its missing parts supplied by reference TRBV5-1 and TRBJ2-5, is KAGVTQTPRYLIKTRGQQVTLSCSPISGHRSVSWYQQTPGQGLQFLFEYFSETQRNKGNFPGRFSGRQFSNSRSEMNVSTLELGDSALYLCASSFSPSKETQYFGPGTRLLVL.

The chain is built from TRBV5-4 and TRBJ2-7, with no clear D. Trimming stripped 3 bases from V and 2 bases from J, with 9 bases between. This CDR3 comprises 13 residues. Germline values: CDR1 SGHNT, CDR2 YYREEE (reference sequence). CDR3 sequence: CASSSTVAYEQYF. Written as DNA, the CDR3 is TGTGCCAGCAGCTCTACAGTAGCCTACGAGCAGTACTTC.

The V and J genes are TRBV6-5 and TRBJ2-5; unclear D gene. The germline gives CDR1 MNHEY, CDR2 SVGAGI. The CDR3 consists of 16 residues. V shed 0 bases and J shed 1 base, with 12 bases lying between them. For the CDR3, the DNA is TGTGCCAGCAGTTACTCAGGAAGGGTTCTCCAAGAGACCCAGTACTTC. Amino acid sequence: CASSYSGRVLQETQYF.

The sample holds one count of this clone. The rearrangement links TRBV2 to TRBJ2-2; 7 bases are shared with TRBD2. The germline CDR1 and CDR2 sequences are SNHLY and FYNNEI. The trim removed 3 bases at V and 7 bases at J, leaving 2 bases unmatched. This CDR3 is 13 amino acids long. As DNA, the CDR3 is TGTGCCAGCAGTGAGGGAGGGAGCGGGGAGCTGTTTTTT. This encodes CASSEGGSGELFF. The variable domain in full, with the rest retrieved from reference TRBV2 and TRBJ2-2, is EPEVTQTPSHQVTQMGQEVILRCVPISNHLYFYWYRQILGQKVEFLVSFYNNEISEKSEIFDDQFSVERPDGSNFTLKIRSTKLEDSAMYFCASSEGGSGELFFGEGSRLTVL.

The chain employs TRBV9 and TRBJ2-5; no clear D gene. V was clipped by 4 bases and J by 0 bases, with 4 bases between them. Per germline, CDR1 SGDLS and CDR2 YYNGEE. The CDR3 contains 12 residues. The DNA for the CDR3 is TGTGCCAGCAGCACCCACCAAGAGACCCAGTACTTC. Translating it yields CASSTHQETQYF.

The chain carries TRBV6-5 and TRBJ1-6, with D perhaps TRBD1 (5 bases). Trimming stripped 4 bases from V and 6 bases from J, with 10 bases between. CDR1 is MNHEY, CDR2 SVGAGI, per germline. The CDR3 is made up of 14 amino acids. The CDR3 nucleotides are TGTGCCAGCAGTTGGGCAGGGTCTAATTCACCCCTCCACTTT. It is translated as CASSWAGSNSPLHF.

The chain joins TRBV6-6 to TRBJ2-7; 7 bases map to TRBD1. V shed 0 bases, J shed 1 base, and the junction held 3 bases outside the gene matches. In germline, CDR1 is MNHNY, CDR2 SVGAGI (reference sequence). This CDR3 contains 15 residues. The CDR3 spells CASSYSGTDSYEQYF. CDR3 DNA sequence: TGTGCCAGCAGTTACTCCGGGACAGATTCCTACGAGCAGTACTTC.

This clone came up once. The chain employs TRBV6-6 and TRBJ2-3, with 8 nucleotides matching TRBD1. The CDR3 sequence is 14 residues long. V shed 2 bases and J 4 bases; nucleotides not matched to a gene: 2. Germline lookup yields CDR1 MNHNY and CDR2 SVGAGI (reference sequence). CDR3 residues: CASSYVDRADTQYF. CDR3 DNA sequence: TGTGCCAGCAGTTACGTGGACAGGGCAGATACGCAGTATTTT.

The V call is TRBV18, the J call TRBJ2-6, with unresolved D. Trimming pared 5 bases from V and 1 base from J, leaving 9 bases between. Germline assignment: CDR1 KGHSH and CDR2 LQKENI. This CDR3 comprises 15 residues. CDR3 bases: TGTGCCAGCTCAGCTGATAGTTCTGGGGCCAACGTCCTGACTTTC. Residues: CASSADSSGANVLTF.

The V and J genes are TRBV9 and TRBJ2-5, with 8 bases lining up with TRBD2. Germline CDR1 SGDLS, CDR2 YYNGEE. V was clipped by 4 bases and J by 5 bases; unmatched bases: 10. The CDR3 loop spans 15 amino acids. The CDR3 DNA sequence: TGTGCCAGCAGCCCCAACGGGGGGGAGCTGGAGACCCAGTACTTC. Amino acid sequence: CASSPNGGELETQYF.